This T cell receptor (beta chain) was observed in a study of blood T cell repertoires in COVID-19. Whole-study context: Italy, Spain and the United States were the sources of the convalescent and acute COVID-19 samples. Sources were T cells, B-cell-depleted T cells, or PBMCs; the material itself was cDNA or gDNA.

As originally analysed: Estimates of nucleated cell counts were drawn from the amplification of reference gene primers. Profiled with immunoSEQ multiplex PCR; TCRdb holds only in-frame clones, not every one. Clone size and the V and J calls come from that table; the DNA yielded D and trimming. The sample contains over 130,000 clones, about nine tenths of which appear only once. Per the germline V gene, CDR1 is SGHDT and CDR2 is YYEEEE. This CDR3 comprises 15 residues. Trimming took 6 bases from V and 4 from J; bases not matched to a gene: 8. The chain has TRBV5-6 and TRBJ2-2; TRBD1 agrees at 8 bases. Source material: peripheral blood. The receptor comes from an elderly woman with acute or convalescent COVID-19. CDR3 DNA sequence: TGTGCCAGCACCCAGGGGGCCTTTGGCACCGGGGAGCTGTTTTTT. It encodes CASTQGAFGTGELFF.